What follows is one T cell receptor beta chain and its context. As yet, its antigen is unknown. The CDR3 consists of 17 residues. Losses at the gene ends were 7 bases for V and 8 bases for J; bases not matched to a gene: 20. Per the germline V gene, CDR1 is WSHSY and CDR2 is SAAADI. This entry is derived from a study of cytomegalovirus exposure and HLA in healthy donors. Whole-study context: From approximately 170 million T cells, an earlier analysis saw 100 million to 140 million unique TCR beta sequences.

This cohort consisted of healthy bone marrow donors. PCR employed 60 Vbeta and 13 Jbeta primers. Repertoires were generated with immunoSEQ multiplex PCR, while TCRdb's copy carries only in-frame clones and drops some. Among 150,000 or so clones listed, 60% to 85% were seen once. Study results and caveats: In most subjects, TCR beta sequences reportedly gave accurate predictions of HLA-A and HLA-B alleles. As a later analysis revealed, most CMV-associated TCR beta chains appeared HLA-restricted.

This TCR was recovered from a woman between 35 and 50 years old in good health and CMV-seronegative. Specimen: PBMCs. The chain joins TRBV10-2 to TRBJ2-4; 7 bases fit TRBD2. The CDR3: CASTRSRGEGWVDIQYF. The DNA for the CDR3 is TGCGCCAGCACTAGGTCCCGGGGGGAAGGTTGGGTAGACATTCAGTACTTC.